A selection of T cell receptor beta chains follows, all from one sample in a study of cytomegalovirus exposure and HLA in healthy donors. Repertoires were generated with immunoSEQ multiplex PCR, while TCRdb's copy carries only in-frame clones and drops some. Here the sample spans more than 65,000 clones, about 74% being singletons. Material for sequencing was PBMCs. The receptors derive from a woman aged 60-75 years in good health and CMV-seropositive. Each CDR3 is given without its conserved first and last residue. The D gene is left open where the match is weak. Clone size is not always given. Where it is, it says once, few, many or a class for expanded clones.

v_call,j_call,clone_size,d_call,cdr3_aa
TRBV7-9,TRBJ1-6,few,TRBD1,ASSFGTGRTPLH
TRBV6-5,TRBJ2-2,NA,NA,ASSYGGTFYGELF
TRBV5-1,TRBJ1-2,NA,TRBD1,ASGTTGSQSYGYT
TRBV6-4,TRBJ2-3,NA,TRBD1,ASSKGDRGVSDTQY
TRBV9,TRBJ1-2,once,TRBD1,ASSATGNYGYT
TRBV5-8,TRBJ1-4,NA,NA,ASSEVQFSGEKLF
TRBV30,TRBJ2-5,once,NA,AWADSGETQY
TRBV29-1,TRBJ2-7,NA,TRBD1,SVRTGSGYEQY
TRBV9,TRBJ1-1,NA,NA,ASSVAPGANTEAF
TRBV6-1,TRBJ2-7,NA,NA,ASSVMAGASSYEQY
TRBV7-9,TRBJ1-1,NA,TRBD1,ASSAQGGNTEAF
TRBV6-5,TRBJ2-6,NA,TRBD1,ASSTTGSGANVLT
TRBV2,TRBJ1-2,NA,NA,ASSQALQVNGYT
TRBV7-8,TRBJ2-2,NA,TRBD1,ASSPGLGGNTGELF
TRBV2,TRBJ1-1,NA,NA,ASSVWGDTEAF
TRBV6-1,TRBJ2-3,NA,TRBD2,ASNLAGGADTQY
TRBV30,TRBJ1-1,NA,TRBD1,AWREIGQGVNTEAF
TRBV5-5,TRBJ2-3,NA,TRBD2,ASSYLAGPTDTQY
TRBV6-1,TRBJ1-5,few,NA,ASSEVPDNQPQH
TRBV4-2,TRBJ2-1,NA,TRBD2,ASSQVPSGTSSYNEQF
TRBV2,TRBJ1-1,NA,NA,ASSGTVIGNTEAF
TRBV18,TRBJ2-2,NA,NA,ASSPPSGGELF
TRBV2,TRBJ2-1,NA,NA,ASSESAASNEQF
TRBV30,TRBJ1-3,NA,NA,AWRAGLQSGNTIY
TRBV5-1,TRBJ1-1,once,NA,ASSFSGVNTEAF
TRBV5-6,TRBJ2-1,NA,NA,ASSHSSVRGHEQF
TRBV5-1,TRBJ2-2,NA,NA,ASSWGDRKNTGELF
TRBV2,TRBJ1-6,NA,NA,ASRANADSPLH
TRBV5-1,TRBJ1-1,NA,NA,ASSQGRGGNTEAF
TRBV6-8,TRBJ2-7,NA,TRBD1,ASRKDRGLVYEQY
TRBV5-1,TRBJ1-1,NA,TRBD1,ASSSQGDTEAF
TRBV20-1,TRBJ2-1,NA,NA,SASIQDEQF
TRBV7-2,TRBJ2-3,NA,NA,ASSSLGGATDTQY
TRBV19,TRBJ2-1,few,TRBD1,ASSPQDREQF
TRBV4-2,TRBJ1-3,NA,TRBD1,ASTLGGQAGNTIY
TRBV30,TRBJ2-5,NA,NA,AWAGTQETQY
TRBV30,TRBJ2-7,NA,TRBD1,AWSRGTGIQNEQY